The T cell receptor (beta chain) under discussion was sequenced for a study of radiotherapy plus CTLA-4 blockade in lung cancer. For the study at large: Disease control reached over 30%, with objective responses in about 19%. Broader study findings: Radiotherapy plus ipilimumab was followed by expansion in blood of tumor-derived TCR clones. Alongside interferon-beta, early blood T cell clone dynamics were reportedly the best predictor of response.

Data came from immunoSEQ multiplex PCR; TCRdb stores just in-frame clones and leaves some out. This table has some 87,000 clones, approximately 80% appearing once. In the case of this clone: The antigen is not known.

Lung cancer patients with chemo-refractory metastatic non-small-cell disease were given focal radiation plus CTLA-4 blockade with ipilimumab. The CDR3 runs to 15 residues. From germline, CDR1 is SGHRS and CDR2 YFSETQ. Unmatched junction bases numbered 5, after V lost 4 bases and J lost 3 bases. The specimen comprised peripheral blood, sampled from a patient treated with radiotherapy plus ipilimumab. This clonotype was obtained from a human donor with non-small cell lung cancer that progressed on radiotherapy plus ipilimumab. This rearrangement joins TRBV5-1 to TRBJ2-7; 12 bases line up with TRBD1. CDR3 region: CASSLGTGGVYEQYF. CDR3 bases: TGCGCCAGCAGCCTCGGGACAGGGGGCGTCTACGAGCAGTACTTC.